This T cell receptor (beta chain) comes out of a study of graft-versus-host responses after intestinal transplantation. Using immunoSEQ multiplex PCR, the repertoire was profiled, and TCRdb retains in-frame clones only, with some absent. The sample includes about 93,000 clones, 85% to 95% of them seen just once. Germline CDR1 reads MGHRA; CDR2 reads YSYEKL. V shed 2 bases and J 3 bases; nucleotides not matched to a gene: 8. The CDR3 spans 17 residues. Of note for this clone: Its specificity is not known.

This sequence joins TRBV4-1 and TRBJ2-4; 9 nucleotides line up with TRBD1. The specimen comprised unstimulated CD8+ T cells sorted from spleen or lymph node cells, sampled before intestinal transplant. This clonotype was obtained from a human donor who received an intestinal transplant. CDR3 loop: CASSQTPGQGSKNIQYF. In nucleotides, the CDR3 is TGCGCCAGCAGCCAAACTCCGGGACAGGGAAGCAAAAACATTCAGTACTTC.